This TCR beta chain emerged from a study of T cell repertoires in cytomegalovirus infection. TCRdb redid the calling of the reads with MiXCR, one entry per CDR3 protein. In the table there are approximately 750,000 distinct CDR3 sequences, about a third of which are singletons. CDR1 and CDR2 (germline): SGHTA, FQGNSA. Trimming pared 1 base from V and 2 bases from J, leaving 16 bases between. The CDR3 is 17 residues long. The sample was PBMCs. The V and J genes are TRBV7-2 and TRBJ2-3; D gene ambiguous. This clonotype originated in a human donor in good health (CMV status not recorded). Some clones in this sample may be carry-over from other donors' samples. The CDR3 sequence is CASSLVRIRLVTDTQYF. The CDR3 coding sequence is TGTGCCAGCAGCTTAGTAAGGATCCGGCTAGTCACAGATACGCAGTATTTT.